This T cell receptor beta chain originates from a study of response to subunit inactivated influenza vaccine. Overall study results and limits: Authors suggested each seasonal influenza vaccination recruits few new T cells.

Details on this clonotype: Its antigen is undetermined.

TCRdb passed the RT-PCR reads through MiXCR, listing each CDR3 protein once. The table records around 580,000 distinct CDR3 sequences, less than 15% of them present only once. The V end lost 5 bases, the J end lost 4 bases, and 11 bases lay between the germline ends. The CDR3 is 13 amino acids. The germline V gene encodes CDR1 SNHLY and CDR2 FYNNEI. This clonotype originated in a man between 45 and 60 years old who received an inactivated influenza vaccine. The input for sequencing was PBMCs from blood, taken 12 days after vaccination. The genes are TRBV2 and TRBJ1-2, with no clear D. The CDR3 sequence is CASSNRGSYGYTF. CDR3 in DNA: TGTGCCAGCAGTAACAGAGGCAGCTATGGCTACACCTTC.